The source of this T cell receptor beta chain is a study of monozygotic twins with inflammatory bowel disease. TCRdb processed the 5' RACE reads again and assigns one entry to each CDR3 protein, with no DNA. The specimen's table records 350,000 to 500,000 distinct CDR3 sequences. The CDR3 loop spans 16 amino acids. CDR1 and CDR2 (germline): SNHLY, FYNNEI. Study conclusions and caveats: Sharing of clonotypes with others was lower in IBD patients than in healthy twins, and this was especially so with disease activity. Separate T cell subtypes could not be resolved from one another.

On this clonotype itself: Antigen unknown.

The material sequenced was blood. The chain is built from TRBV2 and TRBJ2-7; with no DNA, the TCRdb D assignment of TRBD2 cannot be verified. This TCR derives from a human donor with ulcerative colitis or Crohn's disease, or a healthy co-twin of an affected twin (not recorded which). This chain's CDR3 is CASSVPSGSSSYEQYF.